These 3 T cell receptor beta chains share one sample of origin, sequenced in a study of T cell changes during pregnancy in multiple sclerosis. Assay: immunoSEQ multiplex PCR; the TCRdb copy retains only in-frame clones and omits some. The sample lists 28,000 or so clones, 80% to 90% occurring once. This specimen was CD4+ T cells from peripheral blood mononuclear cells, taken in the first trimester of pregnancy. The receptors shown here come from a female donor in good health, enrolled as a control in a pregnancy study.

The CDR3 protein is CASRSPPGANVLTF. CDR3 nucleotides: TGTGCCAGCCGGTCTCCCCCTGGGGCCAACGTCCTGACTTTC. This chain uses TRBV5-3 with TRBJ2-6; D gene unclear. TRBV5-3 has ORF status, its function being uncertain. V was shortened by 8 bases and J by 2 bases, with 11 bases between the two germline ends. The CDR3 runs 14 residues.

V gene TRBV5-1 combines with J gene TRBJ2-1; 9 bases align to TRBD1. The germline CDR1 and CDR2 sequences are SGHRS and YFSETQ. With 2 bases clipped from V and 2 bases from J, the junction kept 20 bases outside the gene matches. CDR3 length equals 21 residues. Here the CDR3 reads CASSFGYSGQGIGGAYNEQFF. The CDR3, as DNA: TGCGCCAGCAGCTTTGGATATTCGGGACAGGGAATCGGAGGGGCCTACAATGAGCAGTTCTTC.

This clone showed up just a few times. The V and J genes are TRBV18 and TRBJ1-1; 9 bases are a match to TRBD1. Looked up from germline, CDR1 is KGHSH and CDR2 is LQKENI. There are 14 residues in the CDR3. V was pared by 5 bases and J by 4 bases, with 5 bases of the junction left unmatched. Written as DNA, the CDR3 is TGTGCCAGCTCAGTGGGACAGGGAGGCACTGAAGCTTTCTTT. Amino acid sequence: CASSVGQGGTEAFF.